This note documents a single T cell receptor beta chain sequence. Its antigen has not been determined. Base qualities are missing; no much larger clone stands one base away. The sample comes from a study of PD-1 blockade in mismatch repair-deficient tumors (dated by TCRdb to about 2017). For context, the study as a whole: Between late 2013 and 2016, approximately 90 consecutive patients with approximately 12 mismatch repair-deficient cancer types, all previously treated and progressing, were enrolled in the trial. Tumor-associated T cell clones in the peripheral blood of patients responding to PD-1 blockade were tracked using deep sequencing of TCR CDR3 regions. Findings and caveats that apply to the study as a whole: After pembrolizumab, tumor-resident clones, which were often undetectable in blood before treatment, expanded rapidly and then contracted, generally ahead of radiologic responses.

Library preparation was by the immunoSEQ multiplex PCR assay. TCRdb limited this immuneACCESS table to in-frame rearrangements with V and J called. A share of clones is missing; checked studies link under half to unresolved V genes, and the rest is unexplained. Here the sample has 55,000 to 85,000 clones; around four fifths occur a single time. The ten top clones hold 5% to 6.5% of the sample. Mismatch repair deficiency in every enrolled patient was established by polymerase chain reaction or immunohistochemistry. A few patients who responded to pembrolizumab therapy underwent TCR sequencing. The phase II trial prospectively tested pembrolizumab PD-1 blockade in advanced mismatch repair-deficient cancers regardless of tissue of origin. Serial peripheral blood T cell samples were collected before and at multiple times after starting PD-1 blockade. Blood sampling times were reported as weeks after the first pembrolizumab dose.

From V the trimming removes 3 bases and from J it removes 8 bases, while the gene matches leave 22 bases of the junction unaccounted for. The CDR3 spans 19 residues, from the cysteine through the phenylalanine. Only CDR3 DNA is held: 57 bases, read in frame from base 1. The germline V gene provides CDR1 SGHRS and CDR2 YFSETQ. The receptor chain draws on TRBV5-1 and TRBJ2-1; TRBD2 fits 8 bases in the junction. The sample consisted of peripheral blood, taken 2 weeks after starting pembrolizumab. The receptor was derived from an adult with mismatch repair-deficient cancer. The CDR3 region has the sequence CASSSPIPPRTSFSDEQFF. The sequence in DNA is TGCGCCAGCAGCTCTCCGATTCCCCCGCGGACTAGCTTTTCCGATGAGCAGTTCTTC.